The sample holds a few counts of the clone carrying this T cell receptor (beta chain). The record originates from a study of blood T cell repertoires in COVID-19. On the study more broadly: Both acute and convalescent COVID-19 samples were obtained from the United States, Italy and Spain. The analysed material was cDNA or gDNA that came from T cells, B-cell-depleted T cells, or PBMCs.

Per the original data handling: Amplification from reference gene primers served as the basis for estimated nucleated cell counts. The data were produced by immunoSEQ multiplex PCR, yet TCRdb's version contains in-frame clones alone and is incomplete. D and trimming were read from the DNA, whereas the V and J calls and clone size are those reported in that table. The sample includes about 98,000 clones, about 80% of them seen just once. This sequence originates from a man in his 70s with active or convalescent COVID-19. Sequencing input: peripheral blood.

The CDR3 DNA reads TGTGCCAGCCGACCCCGAGACGGGGACACTGAAGCTTTCTTT. The encoded protein is CASRPRDGDTEAFF. The chain is built from TRBV6-5 and TRBJ1-1, with no clear D. V was clipped by 8 bases and J by 3 bases, with 16 bases between them. Germline V gene sequence: CDR1 MNHEY, CDR2 SVGAGI. This CDR3 spans 14 amino acids.